Each of the 13 T cell receptor beta chains below was sequenced from the same sample in a study of vaccination and CD4 T cells after COVID-19. Sequencing of DNA taken from cultured CD4+ T cells relied on the Oncomine TCR Beta short-read assay. A single record per CDR3 protein comes from TCRdb applying MiXCR to the PCR reads. The sample lists 7,500 to 9,500 distinct CDR3 sequences; 40% to 60% were seen once. The treatment is: roughly ten-day PBMC culture with coronavirus spike peptide pools or control peptides (ViraFEST assay). For these TCRs, the target antigens are not known. Specimen: CD4+ T cells from blood, cultured in vitro. The receptors originated from a human donor who had recovered from COVID-19.

This CDR3 reads CASSRALTSQETQYF. The CDR3 coding sequence is TGTGCCAGCAGCAGGGCGCTGACATCCCAAGAGACCCAGTACTTC. This chain joins TRBV6-1 and TRBJ2-5; TRBD1 might be the D (5 bases). This CDR3 has 15 amino acids. V was pared by 6 bases and J by 1 base, with 15 bases between. Per the germline V gene, CDR1 is MNHNS and CDR2 is SASEGT.

This chain joins TRBV21-1 and TRBJ2-2; the DNA was not compared with TRBD1, the D call given in the table. TRBV21-1 is a listed pseudogene. CDR3 length: 16 residues. CDR3 amino acids: CASSSTGTGNTGELFF. CDR3 in DNA: TGTGCCAGCAGCAGCACCGGGACAGGGAACACCGGGGAGCTGTTTTTT.

The chain is built from TRBV20-1 and TRBJ2-5, with 12 bases lining up with TRBD2. This CDR3 has 16 amino acids. J gave up 5 bases and V 1 base, and 8 bases lay outside the gene matches. From germline, CDR1 is DFQATT and CDR2 SNEGSKA (reference sequence). CDR3 protein: CSARGLAGEVWETQYF. The CDR3 nucleotides are TGCAGTGCTAGAGGACTAGCGGGAGAGGTGTGGGAGACCCAGTACTTC.

A few counts support this clonotype. The chain carries TRBV29-1 and TRBJ2-3; D is unclear. Trimming took 4 bases from V and 1 from J, leaving 6 bases between them. CDR1 is SQVTM, CDR2 ANQGSEA, per germline. There are 12 residues in the CDR3. This chain's CDR3 is CSVAPGTDTQYF. CDR3 coding DNA: TGCAGCGTTGCCCCAGGCACAGATACGCAGTATTTT.

The sample holds a few counts of this clonotype. This chain uses TRBV2 with TRBJ2-3; D may be TRBD2 (6 bases). Deletions cut 1 base from V and 4 bases from J, with 9 bases between. The CDR3 is made up of 14 amino acids. The germline V gene has CDR1 SNHLY and CDR2 FYNNEI. In nucleotides, the CDR3 is TGTGCCAGCAGTGAAGGGAGGGGAGCAGATACGCAGTATTTT. Amino acid sequence: CASSEGRGADTQYF.

This chain connects TRBV20-1 to TRBJ1-5, with D tentatively TRBD1 (5 bases). Germline V gene lookup returns CDR1 DFQATT and CDR2 SNEGSKA (reference sequence). This CDR3 is 14 amino acids long. V lost 6 bases and J lost 5, with 17 bases in between. Written as DNA, the CDR3 is TGCAGTGCGGGCCGGGGGGTTGCAGATCAGCCCCAGCATTTT. Translated: CSAGRGVADQPQHF.

The CDR3 DNA follows: TGTGCCAGCAGTTCCAACGATGAGGACACCATATATTTT. Translating it yields CASSSNDEDTIYF. The chain recombines TRBV6-5 with TRBJ1-3; D is uncertain. V gave up 4 bases and J gave up 8 bases, with 12 bases separating them. The V gene's germline CDR1 is MNHEY and CDR2 SVGAGI. The CDR3 length is 13 residues.

The chain is built from TRBV25-1 and TRBJ1-2; D is unclear. Germline V gives CDR1 MGHDK, CDR2 SYGVNS. This CDR3 region has 14 residues. V lost 5 bases and J 8 bases, leaving 18 bases between the germline ends. CDR3 coding DNA: TGTGCCAGCAGTCAATCATCTGGCCGGAGAGGCTACACCTTC. Amino acid sequence: CASSQSSGRRGYTF.

The table lists this clonotype with a few counts. This sequence joins TRBV5-1 and TRBJ2-2; D is uncertain. Per germline, CDR1 SGHRS and CDR2 YFSETQ. V lost 4 bases and J lost 1, with 2 bases in between. The CDR3 length is 12 residues. The CDR3 protein is CASSENTGELFF. The CDR3 DNA follows: TGCGCCAGCAGCGAGAACACCGGGGAGCTGTTTTTT.

The gene calls are TRBV11-2 and TRBJ1-2; the D gene is possibly TRBD1 (5 bases). Trimming left V 2 bases short and J 8 bases short, with 12 bases between. The CDR3 extends over 13 amino acids. Germline values: CDR1 SGHAT, CDR2 FQNNGV. The CDR3 coding sequence is TGTGCCAGCAGCTTACGGCAACAGGCCGGCTACACCTTC. It translates to CASSLRQQAGYTF.

This chain joins TRBV5-1 and TRBJ2-1, with 8 bases fitting TRBD1. Trimming cost V 4 bases and J 4 bases; bases outside gene matches: 19. CDR1 and CDR2 from the germline V gene are SGHRS and YFSETQ. The CDR3 length is 19 residues. The DNA of the CDR3 is TGCGCCAGCAGCAGGGGACAGGAAGAGTACATTGGCCTATACAATGAGCAGTTCTTC. Translation gives CASSRGQEEYIGLYNEQFF.

This chain joins TRBV7-9 and TRBJ1-1; D call uncertain. There are 10 residues in the CDR3. V lost 2 bases and J lost 5, with 0 bases in between. Germline V lookup: CDR1 SEHNR, CDR2 FQNEAQ (reference sequence). The CDR3 is CASSLTEAFF. CDR3 DNA sequence: TGTGCCAGCAGCTTAACTGAAGCTTTCTTT.

This chain connects TRBV4-3 to TRBJ2-3; 15 bases map to TRBD2. This CDR3 contains 18 residues. Germline V gives CDR1 LGHNA, CDR2 YSLEER. After removal of 4 bases from V and 6 bases from J, the junction contained 11 bases not matched to a gene. The CDR3 sequence is CASSLSQGLAGGRDTQYF. The CDR3 coding sequence is TGCGCCAGCAGCCTGAGCCAGGGACTAGCGGGAGGTAGGGATACGCAGTATTTT.